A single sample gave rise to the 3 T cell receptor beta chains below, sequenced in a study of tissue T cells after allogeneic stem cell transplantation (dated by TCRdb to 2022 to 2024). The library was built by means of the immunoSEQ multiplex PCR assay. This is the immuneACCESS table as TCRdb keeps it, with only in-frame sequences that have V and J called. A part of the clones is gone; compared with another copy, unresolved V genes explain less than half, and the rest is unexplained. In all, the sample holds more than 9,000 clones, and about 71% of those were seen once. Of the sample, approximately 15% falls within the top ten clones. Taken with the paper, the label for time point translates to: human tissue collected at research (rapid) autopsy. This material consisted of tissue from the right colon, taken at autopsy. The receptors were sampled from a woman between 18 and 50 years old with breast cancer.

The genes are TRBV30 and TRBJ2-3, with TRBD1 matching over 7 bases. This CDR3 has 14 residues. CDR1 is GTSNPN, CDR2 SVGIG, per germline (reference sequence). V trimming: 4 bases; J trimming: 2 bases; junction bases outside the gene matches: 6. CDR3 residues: CAWNRDSNTDTQYF. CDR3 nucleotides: TGTGCCTGGAACCGGGACAGTAACACAGATACGCAGTATTTT.

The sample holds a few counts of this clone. The CDR3 region has the DNA TGTGCCAGCAGTAGGGGTAGCGGGGGGTTCTCTGGGGCCAACGTCCTGACTTTC. Translating it yields CASSRGSGGFSGANVLTF. V usage is TRBV25-1 and J usage is TRBJ2-6; 10 bases are a match to TRBD2. CDR3 length: 18 residues. V lost 5 bases to trimming and J lost 0 bases; unmatched junction nucleotides: 7. CDR1 and CDR2 from the germline V gene are MGHDK and SYGVNS.

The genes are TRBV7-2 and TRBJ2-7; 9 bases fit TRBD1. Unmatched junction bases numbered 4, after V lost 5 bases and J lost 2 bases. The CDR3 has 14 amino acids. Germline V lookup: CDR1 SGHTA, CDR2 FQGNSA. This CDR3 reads CASSPGTGPYEQYF. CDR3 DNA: TGTGCCAGCAGCCCCGGGACAGGGCCCTACGAGCAGTACTTC.